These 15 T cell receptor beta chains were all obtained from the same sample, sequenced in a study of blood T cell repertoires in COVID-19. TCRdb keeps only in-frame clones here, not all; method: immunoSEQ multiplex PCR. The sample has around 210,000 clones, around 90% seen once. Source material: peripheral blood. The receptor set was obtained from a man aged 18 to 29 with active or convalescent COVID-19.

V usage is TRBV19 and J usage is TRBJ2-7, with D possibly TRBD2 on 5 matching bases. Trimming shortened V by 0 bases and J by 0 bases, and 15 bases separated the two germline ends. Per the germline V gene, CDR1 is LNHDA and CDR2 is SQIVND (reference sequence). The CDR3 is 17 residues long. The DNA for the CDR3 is TGTGCCAGTAGTATAGATCACGAGGGTCCCACCTCCTACGAGCAGTACTTC. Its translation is CASSIDHEGPTSYEQYF.

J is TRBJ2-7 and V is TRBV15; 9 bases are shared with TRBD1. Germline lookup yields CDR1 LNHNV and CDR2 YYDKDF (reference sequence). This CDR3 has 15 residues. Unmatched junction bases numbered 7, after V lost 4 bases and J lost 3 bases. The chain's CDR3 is CATSMETGGVYEQYF. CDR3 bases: TGTGCCACCAGCATGGAGACAGGGGGAGTCTACGAGCAGTACTTC.

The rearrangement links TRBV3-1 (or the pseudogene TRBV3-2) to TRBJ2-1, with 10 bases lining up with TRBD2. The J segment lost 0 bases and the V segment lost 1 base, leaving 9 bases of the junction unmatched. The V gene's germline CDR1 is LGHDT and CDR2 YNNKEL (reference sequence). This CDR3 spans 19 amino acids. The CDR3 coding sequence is TGTGCCAGCAGCCAAGCGGATCTAGCGGGAGACGACTCCTACAATGAGCAGTTCTTC. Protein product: CASSQADLAGDDSYNEQFF.

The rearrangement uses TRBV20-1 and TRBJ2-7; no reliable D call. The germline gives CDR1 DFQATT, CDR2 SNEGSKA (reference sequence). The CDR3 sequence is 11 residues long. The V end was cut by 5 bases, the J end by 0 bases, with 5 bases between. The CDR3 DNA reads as TGCAGTGCTTATAGCTCCTACGAGCAGTACTTC. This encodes CSAYSSYEQYF.

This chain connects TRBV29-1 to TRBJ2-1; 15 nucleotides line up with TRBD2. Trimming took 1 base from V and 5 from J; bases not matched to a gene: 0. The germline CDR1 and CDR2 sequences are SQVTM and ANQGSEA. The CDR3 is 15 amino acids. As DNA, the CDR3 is TGCAGCGTTGAAGGGACTAGCGGGAGGGACAATGAGCAGTTCTTC. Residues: CSVEGTSGRDNEQFF.

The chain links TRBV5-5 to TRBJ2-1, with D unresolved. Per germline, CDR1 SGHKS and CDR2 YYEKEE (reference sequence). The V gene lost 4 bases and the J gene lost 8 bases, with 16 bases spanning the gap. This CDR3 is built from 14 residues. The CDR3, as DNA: TGTGCCAGCAGCCAAGCCACTCTTGACTATGAGCAGTTCTTC. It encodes CASSQATLDYEQFF.

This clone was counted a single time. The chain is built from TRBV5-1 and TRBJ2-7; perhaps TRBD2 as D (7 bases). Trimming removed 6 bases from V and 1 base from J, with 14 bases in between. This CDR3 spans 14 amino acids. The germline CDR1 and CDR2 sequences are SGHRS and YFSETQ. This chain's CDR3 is CASKDGGRSYEQYF. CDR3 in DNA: TGCGCCAGCAAAGACGGGGGGCGGTCCTACGAGCAGTACTTC.

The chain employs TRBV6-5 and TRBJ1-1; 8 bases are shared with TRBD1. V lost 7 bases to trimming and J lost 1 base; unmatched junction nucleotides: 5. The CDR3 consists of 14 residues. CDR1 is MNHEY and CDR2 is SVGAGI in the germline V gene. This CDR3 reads CASIPQGANTEAFF. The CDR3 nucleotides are TGTGCCAGCATCCCCCAGGGGGCGAACACTGAAGCTTTCTTT.

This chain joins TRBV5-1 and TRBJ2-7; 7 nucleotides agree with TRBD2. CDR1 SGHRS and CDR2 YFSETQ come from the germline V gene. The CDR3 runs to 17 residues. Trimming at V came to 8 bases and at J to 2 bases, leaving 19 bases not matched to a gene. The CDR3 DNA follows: TGCGCCAGTTCCTCGACGGGCGGGAGCCTGTTTGCCTACGAGCAGTACTTC. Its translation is CASSSTGGSLFAYEQYF.

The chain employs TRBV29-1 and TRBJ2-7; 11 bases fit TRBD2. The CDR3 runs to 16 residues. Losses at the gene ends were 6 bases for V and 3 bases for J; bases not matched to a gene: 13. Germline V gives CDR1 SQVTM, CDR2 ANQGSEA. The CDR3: CSVQLAGVISGYEQYF. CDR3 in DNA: TGCAGCGTGCAACTAGCGGGAGTAATTTCGGGCTACGAGCAGTACTTC.

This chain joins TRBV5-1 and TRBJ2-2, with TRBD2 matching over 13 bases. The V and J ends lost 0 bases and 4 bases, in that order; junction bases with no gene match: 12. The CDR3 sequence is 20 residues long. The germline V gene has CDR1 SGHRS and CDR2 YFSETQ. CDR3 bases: TGCGCCAGCAGCTTGGCGTTGGGGACTAGCGGGAAGGTGAGCACCGGGGAGCTGTTTTTT. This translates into CASSLALGTSGKVSTGELFF.

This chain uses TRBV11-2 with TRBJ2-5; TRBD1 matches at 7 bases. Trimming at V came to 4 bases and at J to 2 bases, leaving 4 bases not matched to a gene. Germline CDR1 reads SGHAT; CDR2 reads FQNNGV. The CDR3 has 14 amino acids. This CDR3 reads CASSSGQAQETQYF. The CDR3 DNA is TGTGCCAGCAGCTCCGGACAGGCTCAAGAGACCCAGTACTTC. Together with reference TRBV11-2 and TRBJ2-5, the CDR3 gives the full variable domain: EAGVAQSPRYKIIEKRQSVAFWCNPISGHATLYWYQQILGQGPKLLIQFQNNGVVDDSQLPKDRFSAERLKGVDSTLKIQPAKLEDSAVYLCASSSGQAQETQYFGPGTRLLVL.

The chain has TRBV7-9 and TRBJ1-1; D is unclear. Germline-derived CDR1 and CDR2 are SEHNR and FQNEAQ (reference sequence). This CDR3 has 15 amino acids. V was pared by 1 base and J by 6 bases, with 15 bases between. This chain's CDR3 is CASSLGYGFVSEAFF. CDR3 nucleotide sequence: TGTGCCAGCAGCTTAGGATACGGGTTTGTCTCTGAAGCTTTCTTT. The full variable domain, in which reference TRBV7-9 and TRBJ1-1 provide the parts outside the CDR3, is DTGVSQNPRHKITKRGQNVTFRCDPISEHNRLYWYRQTLGQGPEFLTYFQNEAQLEKSRLLSDRFSAERPKGSFSTLEIQRTEQGDSAMYLCASSLGYGFVSEAFFGQGTRLTVV.

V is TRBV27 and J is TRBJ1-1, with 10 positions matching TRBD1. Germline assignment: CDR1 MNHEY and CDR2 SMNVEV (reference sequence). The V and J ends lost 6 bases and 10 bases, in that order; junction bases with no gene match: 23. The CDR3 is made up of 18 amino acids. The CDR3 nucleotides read TGTGCCAGCAGCCGCCGGAGAGGGGACAGGGGCCTCTCTGTCGGAGCTTTCTTT. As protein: CASSRRRGDRGLSVGAFF.

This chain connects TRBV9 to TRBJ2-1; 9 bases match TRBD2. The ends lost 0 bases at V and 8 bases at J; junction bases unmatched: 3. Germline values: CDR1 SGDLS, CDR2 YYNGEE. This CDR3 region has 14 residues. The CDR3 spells CASSVAVAGDEQFF. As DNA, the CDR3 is TGTGCCAGCAGCGTAGCGGTAGCGGGGGATGAGCAGTTCTTC. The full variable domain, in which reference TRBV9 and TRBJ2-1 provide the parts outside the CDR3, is DSGVTQTPKHLITATGQRVTLRCSPRSGDLSVYWYQQSLDQGLQFLIQYYNGEERAKGNILERFSAQQFPDLHSELNLSSLELGDSALYFCASSVAVAGDEQFFGPGTRLTVL.